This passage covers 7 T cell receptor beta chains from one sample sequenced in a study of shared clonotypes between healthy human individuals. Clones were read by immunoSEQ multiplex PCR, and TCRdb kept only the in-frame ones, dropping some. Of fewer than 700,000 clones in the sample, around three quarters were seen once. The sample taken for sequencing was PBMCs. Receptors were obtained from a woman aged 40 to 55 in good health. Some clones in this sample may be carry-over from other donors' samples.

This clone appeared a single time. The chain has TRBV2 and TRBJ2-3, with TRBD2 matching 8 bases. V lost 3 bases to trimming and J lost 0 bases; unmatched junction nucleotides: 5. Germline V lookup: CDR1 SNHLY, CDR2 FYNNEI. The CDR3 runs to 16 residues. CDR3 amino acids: CASSDRSGSSTDTQYF. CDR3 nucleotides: TGTGCCAGCAGTGACAGAAGCGGGAGTAGCACAGATACGCAGTATTTT. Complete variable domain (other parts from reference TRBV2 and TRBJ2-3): EPEVTQTPSHQVTQMGQEVILRCVPISNHLYFYWYRQILGQKVEFLVSFYNNEISEKSEIFDDQFSVERPDGSNFTLKIRSTKLEDSAMYFCASSDRSGSSTDTQYFGPGTRLTVL.

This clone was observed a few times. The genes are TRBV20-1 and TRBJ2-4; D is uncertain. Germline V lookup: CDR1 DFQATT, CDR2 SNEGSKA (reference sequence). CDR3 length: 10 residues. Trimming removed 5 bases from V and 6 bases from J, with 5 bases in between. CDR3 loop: CSAYSNIQYF. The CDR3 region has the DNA TGCAGTGCTTATTCAAACATTCAGTACTTC.

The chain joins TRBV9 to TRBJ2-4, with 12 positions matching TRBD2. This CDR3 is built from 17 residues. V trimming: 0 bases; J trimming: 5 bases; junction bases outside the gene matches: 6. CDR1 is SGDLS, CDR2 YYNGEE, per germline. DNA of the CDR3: TGTGCCAGCAGCGTAGGACTAGCGGGAGTAGGTCAAAACATTCAGTACTTC. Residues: CASSVGLAGVGQNIQYF.

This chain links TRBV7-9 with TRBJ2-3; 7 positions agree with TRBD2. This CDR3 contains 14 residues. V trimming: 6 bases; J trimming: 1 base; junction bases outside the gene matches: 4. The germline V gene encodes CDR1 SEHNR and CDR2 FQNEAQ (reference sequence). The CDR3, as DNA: TGTGCCAGCAGTAGGCGGGAGCGCACAGATACGCAGTATTTT. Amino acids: CASSRRERTDTQYF.

CDR3 amino acids: CASRTPDRAVGTDTQYF. The DNA of the CDR3 is TGTGCCAGCAGGACTCCGGACAGAGCAGTCGGCACAGATACGCAGTATTTT. The chain employs TRBV28 and TRBJ2-3; weak D call: TRBD1 (6 bases). CDR1 is MDHEN and CDR2 is SYDVKM in the germline V gene. The CDR3 is 17 residues long. V lost 6 bases and J 1 base, leaving 20 bases between the germline ends.

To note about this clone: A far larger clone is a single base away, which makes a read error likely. Written as DNA, the CDR3 is TGCGCCATCAGCCAAGTAGGTGGCTACGAGCAGTACTTC. It yields the protein CAISQVGGYEQYF. The chain employs TRBV4-1 and TRBJ2-7; D ambiguous. The CDR3 spans 13 residues. Per germline, CDR1 MGHRA and CDR2 YSYEKL.

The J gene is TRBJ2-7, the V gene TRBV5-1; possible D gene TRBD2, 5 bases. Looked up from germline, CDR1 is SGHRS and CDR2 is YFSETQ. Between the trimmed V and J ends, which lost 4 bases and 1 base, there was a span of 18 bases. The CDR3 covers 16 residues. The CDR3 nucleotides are TGCGCCAGCAGCCCGGGTCCTGTGGGGAGTTCCTACGAGCAGTACTTC. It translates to CASSPGPVGSSYEQYF. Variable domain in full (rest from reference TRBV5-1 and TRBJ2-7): KAGVTQTPRYLIKTRGQQVTLSCSPISGHRSVSWYQQTPGQGLQFLFEYFSETQRNKGNFPGRFSGRQFSNSRSEMNVSTLELGDSALYLCASSPGPVGSSYEQYFGPGTRLTVT.